What follows are 18 T cell receptor beta chains derived from one specimen sequenced in a study of blood T cell repertoires in COVID-19. Measured with immunoSEQ multiplex PCR; TCRdb has only the in-frame clones, and not every one. This sample has approximately 160,000 clones; over 70% occur once, and the top ten carry 9.1%. Source material: peripheral blood. These receptors were collected from a woman aged 80 or older with active or convalescent COVID-19.

V usage is TRBV6-2 or TRBV6-3 and J usage is TRBJ1-1; a possible D gene is TRBD1 (6 bases). Germline CDR1 and CDR2: MNHEY and SVGEGT. The V end was cut by 4 bases, the J end by 4 bases, with 10 bases between. The CDR3 is 13 amino acids. The CDR3 spells CASSSGAGTEAFF. CDR3 DNA: TGTGCCAGCAGTTCAGGGGCCGGCACTGAAGCTTTCTTT.

This rearrangement joins TRBV19 to TRBJ1-1; D is uncertain. The CDR3 runs to 14 residues. Germline assignment: CDR1 LNHDA and CDR2 SQIVND (reference sequence). Trimming took off 8 bases at V and 0 bases at J, with 13 bases between the two ends. The CDR3 reads CASRWASLNTEAFF. In nucleotides, the CDR3 is TGTGCCAGTCGTTGGGCCAGTTTGAACACTGAAGCTTTCTTT.

The sample holds one count of this clone. V is TRBV6-2 or TRBV6-3 and J is TRBJ2-7; 7 bases fit TRBD1. After removal of 5 bases from V and 3 bases from J, the junction contained 4 bases not matched to a gene. The CDR3 covers 13 residues. The germline V gene has CDR1 MNHEY and CDR2 SVGEGT. The CDR3 is CASSHGTDYEQYF. Written as DNA, the CDR3 is TGTGCCAGCAGTCACGGGACAGACTACGAGCAGTACTTC.

V gene TRBV4-2 combines with J gene TRBJ2-1; 11 bases fit TRBD2. This CDR3 has 18 residues. Trimming took 0 bases from V and 8 from J; bases not matched to a gene: 12. Per the germline V gene, CDR1 is LGHNA and CDR2 is YNFKEQ. The CDR3 DNA reads as TGTGCCAGCAGCCAAGATGGGAGAACTAGCGGGGGTGCAGATGAGCAGTTCTTC. Translated, it gives CASSQDGRTSGGADEQFF.

This chain joins TRBV18 and TRBJ2-3; 9 bases map to TRBD1. Germline V gene lookup returns CDR1 KGHSH and CDR2 LQKENI. The CDR3 loop spans 15 amino acids. V trimming: 4 bases; J trimming: 4 bases; junction bases outside the gene matches: 6. The CDR3 sequence is CASSRLGQGSDTQYF. CDR3 DNA: TGTGCCAGCTCACGGTTGGGACAGGGATCAGATACGCAGTATTTT.

This chain links TRBV3-1 (or the pseudogene TRBV3-2) with TRBJ2-6, with TRBD2 matching over 12 bases. The CDR3 is 19 amino acids. The germline V gene encodes CDR1 LGHDT and CDR2 YNNKEL (reference sequence). The trim removed 4 bases at V and 4 bases at J, leaving 11 bases unmatched. CDR3 sequence reads: CASSLPRLAGDSGANVLTF. The CDR3 bases are TGTGCCAGCAGCCTACCCCGACTAGCGGGGGATTCCGGGGCCAACGTCCTGACTTTC.

The chain is built from TRBV6-4 and TRBJ1-2; 8 bases are shared with TRBD1. Per the germline V gene, CDR1 is MRHNA and CDR2 is SNTAGT. The CDR3 runs to 13 residues. With 6 bases clipped from V and 8 bases from J, the junction kept 8 bases outside the gene matches. The CDR3 coding sequence is TGTGCCAGCAGGGATCAGACAGGGGTCGGCTACACCTTC. As protein: CASRDQTGVGYTF.

J is TRBJ1-1 and V is TRBV12-3 or TRBV12-4, with D unclear. V shed 7 bases and J shed 9 bases, with 12 bases lying between them. The CDR3 is 11 residues long. The CDR3 spells CASIRDTKAFF. Here the CDR3 DNA reads TGTGCCAGCATCAGAGACACAAAAGCTTTCTTT.

This clone was recorded once. This chain joins TRBV9 and TRBJ2-7; TRBD1 aligns across 7 bases. There are 12 residues in the CDR3. The germline CDR1 and CDR2 sequences are SGDLS and YYNGEE. The V gene end was trimmed by 7 bases and the J gene end by 2 bases; junction bases not matched to a gene: 3. CDR3 nucleotides: TGTGCCAGCGGGACAGAGACCTACGAGCAGTACTTC. It codes for CASGTETYEQYF.

The chain carries TRBV19 and TRBJ1-6; maybe TRBD1 (6 bases). This CDR3 contains 13 residues. Trimming shortened V by 6 bases and J by 14 bases, and 17 bases separated the two germline ends. Germline CDR1 reads LNHDA; CDR2 reads SQIVND (reference sequence). The CDR3 DNA reads as TGTGCCAGTAGCGCAAATCAGGGGCGGTCCCTCCACTTT. Protein product: CASSANQGRSLHF.

V usage is TRBV14 and J usage is TRBJ1-6; 10 bases line up with TRBD1. Trimming cost V 5 bases and J 6 bases; bases outside gene matches: 4. The CDR3 sequence is 15 residues long. In germline, CDR1 is SGHDN, CDR2 FVKESK. CDR3 DNA: TGTGCCAGCAGCAGAGGGACAGGGGTTAATTCACCCCTCCACTTT. Translated: CASSRGTGVNSPLHF.

The chain uses TRBV7-2 and TRBJ2-3, with 8 bases identical to TRBD2. There are 15 residues in the CDR3. V lost 1 base and J lost 8; bases outside the gene matches: 8. Germline V gene lookup returns CDR1 SGHTA and CDR2 FQGNSA. The CDR3 DNA reads TGTGCCAGCAGCTTAGTGGCGGGGAGCGGGGGTACGCAGTATTTT. Translating gives CASSLVAGSGGTQYF.

This chain uses TRBV30 with TRBJ1-4, with TRBD1 matching 7 bases. The ends lost 4 bases at V and 5 bases at J; junction bases unmatched: 4. In germline, CDR1 is GTSNPN, CDR2 SVGIG (reference sequence). The CDR3 spans 13 residues. CDR3 in amino acids: CAWTTGKNEKLFF. The CDR3 nucleotides read TGTGCCTGGACGACAGGGAAGAATGAAAAACTGTTTTTT.

This clone occurred a few times. This sequence joins TRBV7-2 and TRBJ1-2; D ambiguous. V was cut by 3 bases and J by 0 bases, with 11 bases left in between. This CDR3 is 15 amino acids long. Germline V gene lookup returns CDR1 SGHTA and CDR2 FQGNSA. The CDR3 DNA sequence: TGTGCCAGCAGCTTCTTAACGGGAGCTAACTATGGCTACACCTTC. Translated, it gives CASSFLTGANYGYTF.

This clone came up a few times. The chain employs TRBV14 and TRBJ1-3; D possibly corresponds to TRBD1 (6 bases). Germline V gene lookup returns CDR1 SGHDN and CDR2 FVKESK. This CDR3 contains 15 residues. The V and J ends lost 5 bases and 0 bases respectively, with 11 bases between them. The CDR3 is CASSETGNSGNTIYF. CDR3 sequence (DNA): TGTGCCAGCAGCGAGACAGGCAACTCTGGAAACACCATATATTTT.

There are a few counts of this clone. The rearrangement joins TRBV11-3 to TRBJ2-2; TRBD1 might be the D (5 bases). Germline values: CDR1 SGHNT, CDR2 YENEEA. The length of the CDR3 is 17 residues. Trimming took 4 bases from V and 0 from J, leaving 15 bases between them. CDR3 residues: CASSYSRVPSNTGELFF. The CDR3, as DNA: TGTGCCAGCAGCTACTCCAGGGTTCCTTCGAACACCGGGGAGCTGTTTTTT.

This clone has more than one count but fewer than ten. This chain uses TRBV11-2 with TRBJ1-5; possibly TRBD1 for D (5 bases). Germline V lookup: CDR1 SGHAT, CDR2 FQNNGV. This CDR3 contains 14 residues. Trimming removed 3 bases at V and 5 bases at J, with 11 bases between. The chain's CDR3 is CASSLGQPYQPQHF. The CDR3 DNA follows: TGTGCCAGCAGCTTGGGGCAGCCATATCAGCCCCAGCATTTT.

This clone is a singleton in its sample. This chain links TRBV2 with TRBJ2-5, with 11 bases identical to TRBD1. The germline gives CDR1 SNHLY, CDR2 FYNNEI. V shed 1 base, J shed 5 bases, and the junction held 3 bases outside the gene matches. The CDR3 extends over 15 amino acids. CDR3 in amino acids: CASSEGTGGRETQYF. For the CDR3, the DNA is TGTGCCAGCAGTGAAGGGACAGGGGGCCGGGAGACCCAGTACTTC.